This TCR beta chain came from a study of blood T cell repertoires in COVID-19. The overall study: COVID-19 samples from acute and convalescent phases originated in the United States, Italy and Spain.

This clone was seen once. Authors' processing steps: Reference gene primer amplification in the assay estimated nucleated cell counts. Sequenced by immunoSEQ multiplex PCR; TCRdb stores in-frame clones only, minus some. From that table come the V and J calls and clone size; the DNA was used to work out D and trimming. The sample shows 300,000 to 350,000 clones, approximately 86% of them seen only once. Germline CDR1 and CDR2: SNHLY and FYNNEI. The CDR3 has 13 residues. V trimming: 7 bases; J trimming: 5 bases; junction bases outside the gene matches: 4. Sample: PBMCs or T cells enriched from blood (not recorded which). The TCR sequence derives from a woman aged 35 to 49 with acute COVID-19. The rearrangement joins TRBV2 to TRBJ2-5; 10 bases map to TRBD1. This CDR3 reads CASTGTGAETQYF. For the CDR3, the DNA is TGTGCCAGCACCGGGACAGGGGCCGAGACCCAGTACTTC.